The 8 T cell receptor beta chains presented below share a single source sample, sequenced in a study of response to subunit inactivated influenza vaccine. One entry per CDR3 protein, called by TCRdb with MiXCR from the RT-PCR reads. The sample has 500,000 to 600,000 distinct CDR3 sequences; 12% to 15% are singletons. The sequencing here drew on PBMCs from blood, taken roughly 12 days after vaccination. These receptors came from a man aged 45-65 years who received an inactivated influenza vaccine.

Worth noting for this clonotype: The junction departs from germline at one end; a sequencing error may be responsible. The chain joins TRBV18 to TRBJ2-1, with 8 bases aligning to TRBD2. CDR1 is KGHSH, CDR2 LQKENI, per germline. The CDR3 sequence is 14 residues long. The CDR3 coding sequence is TGTGCCAGCTCCCCACTAGGAGCGGGAGTTGAGCAGTTCTTC. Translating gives CASSPLGAGVEQFF.

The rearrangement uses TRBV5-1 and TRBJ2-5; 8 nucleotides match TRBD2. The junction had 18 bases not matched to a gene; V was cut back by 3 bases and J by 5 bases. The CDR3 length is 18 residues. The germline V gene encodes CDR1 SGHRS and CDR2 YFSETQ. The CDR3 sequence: CASSSDHSVAGPPETQYF. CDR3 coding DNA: TGCGCCAGCAGCTCCGACCACTCGGTAGCGGGACCGCCGGAGACCCAGTACTTC.

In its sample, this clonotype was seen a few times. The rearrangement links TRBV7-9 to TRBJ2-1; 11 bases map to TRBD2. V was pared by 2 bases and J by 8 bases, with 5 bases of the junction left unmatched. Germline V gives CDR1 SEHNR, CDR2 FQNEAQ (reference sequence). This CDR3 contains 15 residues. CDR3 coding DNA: TGTGCCAGCAGCTTAACTAGCGGGGGCTGGGATGAGCAGTTCTTC. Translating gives CASSLTSGGWDEQFF.

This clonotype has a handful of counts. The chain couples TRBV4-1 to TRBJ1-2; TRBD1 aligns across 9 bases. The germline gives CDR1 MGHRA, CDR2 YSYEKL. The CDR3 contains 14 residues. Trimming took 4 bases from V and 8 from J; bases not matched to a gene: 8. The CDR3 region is CASSPTGGVLGYTF. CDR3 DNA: TGCGCCAGCAGCCCGACAGGGGGGGTATTAGGCTACACCTTC.

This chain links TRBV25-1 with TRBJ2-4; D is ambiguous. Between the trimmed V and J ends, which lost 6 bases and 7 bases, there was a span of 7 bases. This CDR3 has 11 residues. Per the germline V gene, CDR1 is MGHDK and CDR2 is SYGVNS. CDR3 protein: CASRGMNIQYF. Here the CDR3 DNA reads TGTGCCAGCAGGGGGATGAACATTCAGTACTTC.

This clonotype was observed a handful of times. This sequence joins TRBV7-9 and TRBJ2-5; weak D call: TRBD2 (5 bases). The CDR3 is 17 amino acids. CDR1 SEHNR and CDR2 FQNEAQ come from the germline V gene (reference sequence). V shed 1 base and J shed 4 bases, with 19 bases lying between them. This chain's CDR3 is CASSLGVDGTTRETQYF. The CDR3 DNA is TGTGCCAGCAGCTTAGGGGTGGACGGAACCACTAGAGAGACCCAGTACTTC.

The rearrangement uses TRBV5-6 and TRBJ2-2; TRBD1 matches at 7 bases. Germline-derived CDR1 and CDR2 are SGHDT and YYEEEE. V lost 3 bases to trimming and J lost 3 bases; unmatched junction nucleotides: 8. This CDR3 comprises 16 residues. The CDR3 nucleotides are TGTGCCAGCAGCTGGACAGGTTCTAAGGACACCGGGGAGCTGTTTTTT. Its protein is CASSWTGSKDTGELFF.

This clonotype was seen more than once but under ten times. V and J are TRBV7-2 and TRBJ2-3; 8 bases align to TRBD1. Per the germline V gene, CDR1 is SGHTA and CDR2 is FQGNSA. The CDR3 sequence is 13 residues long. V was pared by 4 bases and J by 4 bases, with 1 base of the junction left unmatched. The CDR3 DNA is TGTGCCAGCAGCTGGGACAGGTCAGATACGCAGTATTTT. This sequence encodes CASSWDRSDTQYF.